The 17 T cell receptor beta chains below come from one sample, sequenced in a study of T cell changes during pregnancy in multiple sclerosis. TCRdb keeps only in-frame clones here, not all; method: immunoSEQ multiplex PCR. The table shows about 75,000 clones, with 80% to 90% occurring only once. This specimen consisted of peripheral blood, obtained in the first trimester of pregnancy. Receptors originate from a female donor in good health, enrolled as a control in a pregnancy study.

This chain connects TRBV10-1 to TRBJ1-1, with 9 bases aligning to TRBD1. Germline trimming cut 6 bases from V and 3 bases from J; bases unmatched to any gene: 11. The CDR3 runs to 16 residues. Germline V gives CDR1 WNHNN, CDR2 SYGVQD (reference sequence). CDR3 loop: CASSKGQGAWDTEAFF. DNA of the CDR3: TGCGCCAGCAGCAAGGGACAGGGCGCTTGGGACACTGAAGCTTTCTTT.

This clone was found a few times. The CDR3 here is CASSPQGRGAFF. CDR3 nucleotide sequence: TGTGCCAGTAGTCCACAGGGGCGGGGAGCTTTCTTT. The rearrangement links TRBV19 to TRBJ1-1, with TRBD1 matching over 7 bases. The CDR3 is 12 residues long. Per germline, CDR1 LNHDA and CDR2 SQIVND (reference sequence). V trimming: 5 bases; J trimming: 10 bases; junction bases outside the gene matches: 7.

This clone was detected only a few times. The chain employs TRBV1 and TRBJ1-1. TRBV1 is given as a pseudogene. The CDR3 length is 11 residues. The CDR3 DNA sequence: TGCACCAGCAGCCAAAATACTAGAGCTTTCTTT. The encoded protein is CTSSQNTRAFF.

The rearrangement uses TRBV18 and TRBJ1-6, with 9 nucleotides matching TRBD1. Germline V CDR1 and CDR2: KGHSH, LQKENI. The CDR3 has 13 residues. Trimming removed 4 bases from V and 15 bases from J; junction bases left unmatched: 7. The CDR3 nucleotides read TGTGCCAGCTCACAGGGGACAGGGTTGGACCTCCACTTT. Its translation is CASSQGTGLDLHF.

The J gene is TRBJ2-3, the V gene TRBV19, with D perhaps matching TRBD1 (5 bases). V lost 10 bases, J lost 0 bases, and 17 bases lay in between. Germline V gene lookup returns CDR1 LNHDA and CDR2 SQIVND (reference sequence). The CDR3 length is 15 residues. The CDR3 DNA is TGTGCCACCTTTGGCAGGGCAACTAGCACAGATACGCAGTATTTT. It translates to CATFGRATSTDTQYF.

Here the CDR3 reads CATSRDLTNYGYTF. CDR3 DNA sequence: TGTGCCACCAGCAGAGATTTAACTAACTATGGCTACACCTTC. The gene calls are TRBV15 and TRBJ1-2; the D is unclear. V gave up 0 bases and J gave up 0 bases, with 5 bases separating them. This CDR3 is 14 amino acids long. Looked up from germline, CDR1 is LNHNV and CDR2 is YYDKDF (reference sequence). Filled out from reference TRBV15 and TRBJ1-2, the complete variable domain reads DAMVIQNPRYQVTQFGKPVTLSCSQTLNHNVMYWYQQKSSQAPKLLFHYYDKDFNNEADTPDNFQSRRPNTSFCFLDIRSPGLGDTAMYLCATSRDLTNYGYTFGSGTRLTVV.

This clone showed up just once. The chain carries TRBV10-1 and TRBJ1-1; weak D call: TRBD1 (6 bases). The germline V gene encodes CDR1 WNHNN and CDR2 SYGVQD (reference sequence). The CDR3 is made up of 13 amino acids. The V end lost 5 bases, the J end lost 4 bases, and 11 bases lay between the germline ends. DNA for the CDR3: TGCGCCAGCAGTTTTGACAGGACCACTGAAGCTTTCTTT. This gives the protein CASSFDRTTEAFF.

This rearrangement joins TRBV27 to TRBJ1-3; TRBD1 matches at 11 bases. CDR3 length: 12 amino acids. V dropped 8 bases and J dropped 9; count of bases not matched to a gene: 3. CDR1 and CDR2 from the germline V gene are MNHEY and SMNVEV (reference sequence). The DNA of the CDR3 is TGTGCCAGCGCTGGGACAGGGGGCACCATATATTTT. Its protein is CASAGTGGTIYF.

This sequence joins TRBV6-1 and TRBJ2-7, with D possibly matching TRBD1 (5 bases). V dropped 4 bases and J dropped 5 bases, with 18 bases sitting between them. This CDR3 is 15 amino acids long. Germline CDR1 reads MNHNS; CDR2 reads SASEGT. The chain's CDR3 is CASSAHSGSSHEQYF. The CDR3 nucleotides are TGTGCCAGCAGTGCTCATTCAGGGTCCAGCCACGAGCAGTACTTC.

The gene calls are TRBV28 and TRBJ2-1; tentatively, D is TRBD1 (5 bases). CDR3 length equals 19 residues. CDR1 MDHEN and CDR2 SYDVKM come from the germline V gene. V was cut by 6 bases and J by 3 bases, with 27 bases left in between. DNA for the CDR3: TGTGCCAGCAGCCATCCGACAGTCACAATAAAGTCGAGCTACAATGAGCAGTTCTTC. It yields the protein CASSHPTVTIKSSYNEQFF.

This clone turned up a few times. The DNA for the CDR3 is TGCGCCAGCAGTGGGGACAGGGCACGTGGCTACACCTTC. It encodes CASSGDRARGYTF. The V and J genes are TRBV5-1 and TRBJ1-2, with 9 bases matching TRBD1. J gave up 7 bases and V 5 bases, and 6 bases lay outside the gene matches. This CDR3 has 13 amino acids. In germline, CDR1 is SGHRS, CDR2 YFSETQ.

V gene TRBV5-1 combines with J gene TRBJ1-6; 9 positions agree with TRBD1. Germline lookup yields CDR1 SGHRS and CDR2 YFSETQ. The J segment lost 7 bases and the V segment lost 4 bases, leaving 6 bases of the junction unmatched. The CDR3 is made up of 15 amino acids. The CDR3 sequence: CASSLEDRGNSPLHF. CDR3 coding DNA: TGCGCCAGCAGCCTAGAGGACAGGGGCAATTCACCCCTCCACTTT.

V is TRBV7-2 and J is TRBJ2-1; 15 bases are a match to TRBD2. V shed 4 bases, J shed 6 bases, and the junction held 4 bases outside the gene matches. Germline loops: CDR1 SGHTA, CDR2 FQGNSA. The CDR3 runs 16 residues. The chain's CDR3 is CASSSGTSGGRNEQFF. The DNA for the CDR3 is TGTGCCAGCAGCTCCGGGACTAGCGGGGGGCGCAATGAGCAGTTCTTC.

The CDR3 is CASSPTGPYTEAFF. DNA for the CDR3: TGTGCCAGCTCACCAACAGGGCCGTACACTGAAGCTTTCTTT. The rearrangement uses TRBV18 and TRBJ1-1, with D possibly matching TRBD1 (6 bases). The CDR3 is made up of 14 amino acids. Trimming pared 2 bases from V and 3 bases from J, leaving 10 bases between. CDR1 is KGHSH, CDR2 LQKENI, per germline.

The CDR3 sequence is CASSDSASGGANEQFF. In DNA, the CDR3 is TGTGCCAGCAGTGATTCAGCTAGCGGGGGGGCGAATGAGCAGTTCTTC. This chain connects TRBV6-4 to TRBJ2-1; TRBD2 agrees at 12 bases. Per germline, CDR1 MRHNA and CDR2 SNTAGT. The CDR3 length is 16 residues. Trimming cost V 3 bases and J 7 bases; bases outside gene matches: 7.

The gene calls are TRBV28 and TRBJ1-2; tentatively, D is TRBD1 (5 bases). This CDR3 has 14 amino acids. V shed 7 bases and J shed 3 bases, with 15 bases lying between them. Per the germline V gene, CDR1 is MDHEN and CDR2 is SYDVKM. The CDR3 loop is CASNTGTPYYGYTF. CDR3 nucleotide sequence: TGTGCCAGCAACACAGGAACTCCGTACTATGGCTACACCTTC.

The rearrangement joins TRBV6-4 to TRBJ2-3; 7 bases agree with TRBD2. This CDR3 is built from 13 residues. The V gene end was trimmed by 5 bases and the J gene end by 1 base; junction bases not matched to a gene: 0. The V gene's germline CDR1 is MRHNA and CDR2 SNTAGT. Here the CDR3 reads CASSLAGTDTQYF. The CDR3 DNA follows: TGTGCCAGCAGTCTAGCGGGCACAGATACGCAGTATTTT.